These 5 T cell receptor beta chains were all obtained from the same sample, sequenced in a study of beta chain features in type 1 diabetes. Study results and caveats: Shortening that was moderate but significant affected the TCRB CDR3s of Type 1 diabetes patients in all four CD4+ subsets.

Sequenced material consisted of expressed TCRB transcripts (all of the isolated RNA was reverse transcribed). Clones were sequenced by immunoSEQ multiplex PCR, and TCRdb holds only the in-frame ones, with some missing. The sample records about 230,000 clones, approximately 16% being singletons. The antigens of these receptors remain unknown. Sequencing was done on a sample of naive CD4+ T cells from blood. The receptors shown here come from a young man with type 1 diabetes.

The chain couples TRBV18 to TRBJ2-5; no clear D gene. In germline, CDR1 is KGHSH, CDR2 LQKENI. The CDR3 is 13 residues long. Trimming shortened V by 4 bases and J by 2 bases, and 8 bases separated the two germline ends. The CDR3 region is CASSQQEQETQYF. CDR3 sequence (DNA): TGTGCCAGCTCACAGCAGGAGCAAGAGACCCAGTACTTC.

DNA for the CDR3: TGTGCCAGCAGTGTATTCAATGAGCAGTTCTTC. This sequence encodes CASSVFNEQFF. The chain links TRBV6-4 to TRBJ2-1; D unclear. V was shortened by 4 bases and J by 6 bases, with 4 bases between the two germline ends. The CDR3 extends over 11 amino acids. Germline CDR1 reads MRHNA; CDR2 reads SNTAGT.

This chain joins TRBV29-1 and TRBJ2-1; D call uncertain. This CDR3 contains 13 residues. V lost 6 bases, J lost 0 bases, and 9 bases lay in between. The germline gives CDR1 SQVTM, CDR2 ANQGSEA. The DNA of the CDR3 is TGCAGCGTAGACGGTAACTCCTACAATGAGCAGTTCTTC. This codes for CSVDGNSYNEQFF.

This clone showed up just a few times. This chain connects TRBV29-1 to TRBJ1-1, with D possibly matching TRBD1 (5 bases). Trimming took 6 bases from V and 4 from J, leaving 9 bases between them. The CDR3 is 11 residues long. Germline V gene data show CDR1 as SQVTM and CDR2 as ANQGSEA. The CDR3 bases are TGCAGCGTGCAGGGTTTCACTGAAGCTTTCTTT. It codes for CSVQGFTEAFF.

V usage is TRBV14 and J usage is TRBJ2-1; 8 bases are shared with TRBD1. The length of the CDR3 is 13 residues. V shed 4 bases, J shed 6 bases, and the junction held 2 bases outside the gene matches. Per germline, CDR1 SGHDN and CDR2 FVKESK. In nucleotides, the CDR3 is TGTGCCAGCAGCCTCGGACAGGGCAATGAGCAGTTCTTC. The encoded protein is CASSLGQGNEQFF.